These 22 T cell receptor beta chains share one sample of origin, sequenced in a study of blood T cells in healthy people across ages. It was with a sample-barcoded 5' primer and a J-beta primer mix that a second PCR of about 6 to 12 cycles was run. TCRdb re-called the 5' RACE reads with MiXCR, one entry per CDR3 protein. The profile shows 1,800,000 or so distinct CDR3 sequences, 35% to 50% of them singletons. Material: blood. These receptors all come from a human donor in good health.

This clonotype was picked up a small number of times. The chain links TRBV20-1 to TRBJ2-1; D ambiguous. This CDR3 has 14 residues. Germline V gives CDR1 DFQATT, CDR2 SNEGSKA (reference sequence). The germline V and J ends were trimmed by 3 bases and 5 bases, with 14 bases remaining between them. This CDR3 reads CSASLSPSNNEQFF. The CDR3 DNA reads as TGCAGTGCTAGTCTTAGCCCGTCTAACAATGAGCAGTTCTTC.

The V gene is TRBV29-1, the J gene TRBJ2-1; no definite D call. The J call may be wrong; the DNA end is better matched by TRBJ2-7. This CDR3 contains 12 residues. Germline V gene sequence: CDR1 SQVTM, CDR2 ANQGSEA. Here the CDR3 reads CSPISSNNEQYV. CDR3 sequence (DNA): TGCAGCCCCATCTCCAGTAACAATGAGCAGTACGTC.

This clonotype has a handful of counts. This rearrangement joins TRBV9 to TRBJ2-7, with unresolved D. There are 14 residues in the CDR3. V shed 0 bases and J shed 5 bases, with 12 bases lying between them. Germline values: CDR1 SGDLS, CDR2 YYNGEE. CDR3 DNA sequence: TGTGCCAGCAGCGTAGATCTGGGGTCGGACGAGCAGTACTTC. Residues: CASSVDLGSDEQYF. The full variable domain, its missing parts supplied by reference TRBV9 and TRBJ2-7, is DSGVTQTPKHLITATGQRVTLRCSPRSGDLSVYWYQQSLDQGLQFLIQYYNGEERAKGNILERFSAQQFPDLHSELNLSSLELGDSALYFCASSVDLGSDEQYFGPGTRLTVT.

V is TRBV28 and J is TRBJ2-5, with D unresolved. CDR1 is MDHEN and CDR2 is SYDVKM in the germline V gene. The CDR3 extends over 12 amino acids. Trimming pared 3 bases from V and 11 bases from J, leaving 13 bases between. DNA for the CDR3: TGTGCCAGCAGTTTCCCTAATACCGGGCAGTACTTC. It encodes CASSFPNTGQYF.

The rearrangement joins TRBV4-2 to TRBJ2-1; 7 bases line up with TRBD1. The CDR3 spans 13 residues. V was pared by 4 bases and J by 7 bases, with 4 bases of the junction left unmatched. CDR1 is LGHNA, CDR2 YNFKEQ, per germline. The chain's CDR3 is CASSPLQGNEQFF. CDR3 bases: TGTGCCAGCAGCCCCCTACAGGGGAATGAGCAGTTCTTC.

This chain links TRBV20-1 with TRBJ2-1, with 9 bases identical to TRBD2. The germline CDR1 and CDR2 sequences are DFQATT and SNEGSKA (reference sequence). The CDR3 contains 14 residues. V was pared by 1 base and J by 9 bases, with 7 bases of the junction left unmatched. The CDR3 DNA reads TGCAGTGCTAGAGGCGGGGGGGCTTATAGTGAGCAGTTCTTC. It encodes CSARGGGAYSEQFF.

With respect to this clonotype: This is likely an artifact of a read error, given a far larger clone one base away. This chain links TRBV7-2 with TRBJ2-5; D uncertain. This CDR3 comprises 12 residues. In germline, CDR1 is SGHTA, CDR2 FQGNSA. The CDR3 sequence: CASSSNHETQYF. CDR3 sequence (DNA): TGTGCCAGCAGCTCCAACCATGAGACCCAGTACTTC. The full variable domain, in which reference TRBV7-2 and TRBJ2-5 provide the parts outside the CDR3, is GAGVSQSPSNKVTEKGKDVELRCDPISGHTALYWYRQSLGQGLEFLIYFQGNSAPDKSGLPSDRFSAERTGGSVSTLTIQRTQQEDSAVYLCASSSNHETQYFGPGTRLLVL.

Turning to this clonotype: Likely a read error: the CDR3 ends without its conserved phenylalanine or tryptophan. The chain couples TRBV20-1 to TRBJ1-6; TRBD1 matches 7 bases. The CDR3 consists of 15 residues. Trimming at V came to 5 bases and at J to 10 bases, leaving 14 bases not matched to a gene. The germline CDR1 and CDR2 sequences are DFQATT and SNEGSKA (reference sequence). The CDR3 sequence: CSARTTGRGRSPLHY. CDR3 nucleotide sequence: TGCAGTGCTCGGACGACAGGGAGGGGAAGATCACCCCTCCACTAT.

The chain's CDR3 is CSASRVGTGVGYTQYF. CDR3 sequence (DNA): TGCAGTGCTAGTAGGGTCGGGACAGGGGTTGGGTATACGCAGTATTTT. The chain joins TRBV20-1 to TRBJ2-3, with TRBD1 matching over 10 bases. V gave up 3 bases and J gave up 7 bases; unmatched junction bases: 13. Germline values: CDR1 DFQATT, CDR2 SNEGSKA (reference sequence). The CDR3 has 16 amino acids.

The chain is built from TRBV6-4 and TRBJ2-2; D is tentatively TRBD1 or TRBD2 (5 bases each). The V end lost 8 bases, the J end lost 4 bases, and 20 bases lay between the germline ends. Looked up from germline, CDR1 is MRHNA and CDR2 is SNTAGT. The length of the CDR3 is 16 residues. The CDR3 DNA follows: TGTGCCAGCTCCCCAACCTTTACTGGGACCACCGGGGAGCTGTTTTTT. Translated: CASSPTFTGTTGELFF.

This clonotype was seen repeatedly, ten times or more. The V and J genes are TRBV29-1 and TRBJ2-5; a weak D match, TRBD1 (5 bases). CDR3 length: 13 amino acids. CDR1 is SQVTM, CDR2 ANQGSEA, per germline. The V end was cut by 4 bases, the J end by 5 bases, with 14 bases between. The CDR3 bases are TGCAGCGTTGGCCTCAGGGTGAGGGAGACCCAGTACTTC. Protein product: CSVGLRVRETQYF.

The CDR3 nucleotides are TGCGCCAGCAGCTCAGTCCCGGGACAGGGGGCGCGGTCCGAGCAGTACTTC. It yields the protein CASSSVPGQGARSEQYF. The chain is built from TRBV5-1 and TRBJ2-7; the match to TRBD1 covers 12 bases. The CDR3 runs to 17 residues. The junction had 13 bases not matched to a gene; V was cut back by 3 bases and J by 6 bases. Per germline, CDR1 SGHRS and CDR2 YFSETQ.

This clonotype was seen a few times. This sequence joins TRBV29-1 and TRBJ2-7; the D gene could be TRBD1 or TRBD2 (6 bases each). The V gene's germline CDR1 is SQVTM and CDR2 ANQGSEA. Between the trimmed V and J ends, which lost 4 bases and 6 bases, there was a span of 22 bases. The CDR3 length is 15 residues. CDR3 bases: TGCAGCGTTGGCCAACTCGGGGGCTTTGGGGGCGAGCAGTACTTC. Protein sequence: CSVGQLGGFGGEQYF.

This sequence joins TRBV6-5 and TRBJ2-5; 7 bases match TRBD1. CDR3 length: 13 amino acids. The ends lost 5 bases at V and 5 bases at J; junction bases unmatched: 5. CDR1 and CDR2 from the germline V gene are MNHEY and SVGAGI. The CDR3 DNA reads as TGTGCCAGCAGTATCGACAGGGCGGAGACCCAGTACTTC. Translated: CASSIDRAETQYF.

The V and J genes are TRBV10-3 and TRBJ2-7, with 8 bases lining up with TRBD1. J lost 3 bases, V lost 5 bases, and 21 bases had no gene match. CDR3 length: 19 residues. CDR1 ENHRY and CDR2 SYGVKD come from the germline V gene. CDR3 region: CAISTTGDNSPPNFYEQYF. CDR3 in DNA: TGTGCCATCAGTACGACAGGGGACAATAGCCCACCCAATTTCTACGAGCAGTACTTC.

This clonotype was found once. The V and J genes are TRBV29-1 and TRBJ1-1; D might be TRBD1 (5 bases). The length of the CDR3 is 13 residues. Deletions cut 7 bases from V and 2 bases from J, with 14 bases between. CDR1 SQVTM and CDR2 ANQGSEA come from the germline V gene. The DNA for the CDR3 is TGCAGCGCCGGGGGACGGGCTAACACTGAAGCTTTCTTT. Protein: CSAGGRANTEAFF.

This chain joins TRBV20-1 and TRBJ2-3, with TRBD2 matching over 7 bases. The CDR3 covers 16 residues. Per the germline V gene, CDR1 is DFQATT and CDR2 is SNEGSKA (reference sequence). After removal of 0 bases from V and 3 bases from J, the junction contained 9 bases not matched to a gene. In DNA form, the CDR3 reads TGCAGTGCTAGAGATAGAGCCGGACTAGGGACAGATACGCAGTATTTT. Amino acids: CSARDRAGLGTDTQYF.

The CDR3 nucleotides read TGTGCCAGCAGCTTAGCCGTGGAGGAGACTAGTGGAGAGACCCAGTACTTC. As protein: CASSLAVEETSGETQYF. This chain joins TRBV7-8 and TRBJ2-5, with TRBD2 as a possible D gene (6 bases). Germline V gene data show CDR1 as SGHVS and CDR2 as FQNEAQ. Trimming pared 0 bases from V and 4 bases from J, leaving 18 bases between. The CDR3 is 17 residues long.

The rearrangement uses TRBV20-1 and TRBJ1-1; a weak D match, TRBD1 (5 bases). The CDR3 loop spans 17 amino acids. V shed 0 bases and J shed 3 bases, with 20 bases lying between them. Germline values: CDR1 DFQATT, CDR2 SNEGSKA (reference sequence). As DNA, the CDR3 is TGCAGTGCTAGAGATCCTATTGTACGGGGCGGGGACACTGAAGCTTTCTTT. Its translation: CSARDPIVRGGDTEAFF.

This rearrangement joins TRBV15 to TRBJ2-5; D tentatively reads TRBD1 or TRBD2 (5 bases each). The V gene's germline CDR1 is LNHNV and CDR2 YYDKDF (reference sequence). V was pared by 8 bases and J by 4 bases, with 23 bases between. The CDR3 runs to 16 residues. This CDR3 is CATSRWDRPGGETQYF. In DNA form, the CDR3 reads TGTGCCACCTCCCGTTGGGACCGCCCTGGGGGAGAGACCCAGTACTTC.

The rearrangement links TRBV4-3 to TRBJ2-7; D possibly corresponds to TRBD2 (5 bases). CDR3 size: 16 residues. The ends were cut back, 1 base at V and 0 bases at J, with 13 bases in the middle. From germline, CDR1 is LGHNA and CDR2 YSLEER. The CDR3 loop reads CASSQGSHGISYEQYF. CDR3 DNA: TGCGCCAGCAGCCAAGGCTCCCACGGGATCTCCTACGAGCAGTACTTC.

The chain couples TRBV7-9 to TRBJ2-1; D gene unclear. The end of the DNA aligns better with TRBJ2-7, so the J call may be wrong. The CDR3 spans 12 residues. Germline CDR1 SEHNR, CDR2 FQNEAQ (reference sequence). CDR3 coding DNA: TGTGCCAGCAGCTTAGTGGTCAACGAGCAGTACTTC. Residues: CASSLVVNEQYF.